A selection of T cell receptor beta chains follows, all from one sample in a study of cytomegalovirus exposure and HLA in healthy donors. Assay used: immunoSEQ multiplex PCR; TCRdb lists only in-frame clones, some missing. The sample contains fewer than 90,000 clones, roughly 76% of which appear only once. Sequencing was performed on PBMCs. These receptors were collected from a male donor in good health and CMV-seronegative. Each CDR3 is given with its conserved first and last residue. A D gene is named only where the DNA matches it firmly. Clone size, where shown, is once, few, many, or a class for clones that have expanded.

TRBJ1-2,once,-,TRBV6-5,CASSYGGPESSYGYTF,TGTGCCAGCAGTTACGGTGGGCCGGAATCGAGCTATGGCTACACCTTC
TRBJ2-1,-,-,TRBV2,CASSVDGPPFYNEQFF,TGTGCCAGCAGTGTCGATGGGCCCCCCTTCTACAATGAGCAGTTCTTC
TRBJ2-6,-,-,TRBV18,CASSRQISGANVLTF,TGTGCCAGCTCACGTCAAATCTCTGGGGCCAACGTCCTGACTTTC
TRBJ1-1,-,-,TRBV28,CASSLASRGHHEAFF,TGTGCCAGCAGTTTAGCGTCGAGAGGGCACCATGAAGCTTTCTTT
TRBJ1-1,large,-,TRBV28,CASSPASMEAPWDTEAFF,TGTGCCAGCAGCCCCGCATCAATGGAGGCCCCTTGGGACACTGAAGCTTTCTTT
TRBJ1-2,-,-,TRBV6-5,CASSQRRADYTF,TGTGCCAGCAGCCAACGCAGGGCGGACTACACCTTC
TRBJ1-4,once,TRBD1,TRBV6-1,CASTISGTGDLFF,TGTGCCAGCACTATCTCCGGGACAGGGGATTTGTTTTTT
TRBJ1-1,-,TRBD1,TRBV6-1,CASRDRDIEAFF,TGTGCCAGCCGGGACAGGGACATTGAAGCTTTCTTT
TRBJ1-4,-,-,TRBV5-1,CASSLAGREDEKLFF,TGCGCCAGCAGCTTGGCCGGAAGAGAGGATGAAAAACTGTTTTTT
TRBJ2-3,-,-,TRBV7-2,CASSRKGLLTFTDTQYF,TGTGCCAGCAGCCGCAAGGGACTGCTCACTTTCACAGATACGCAGTATTTT
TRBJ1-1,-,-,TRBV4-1,CASRQDIGRVNTEAFF,TGCGCCAGCAGACAAGATATTGGCAGGGTGAACACTGAAGCTTTCTTT
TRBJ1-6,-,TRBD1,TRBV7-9,CSSSSSPGTGFNNSPLHF,TGTTCCAGCAGCTCTTCTCCCGGGACAGGTTTTAATAATTCACCCCTCCACTTT
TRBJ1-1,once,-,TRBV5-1,CASSITGSGTEAFF,TGCGCCAGCAGCATCACAGGGTCCGGGACTGAAGCTTTCTTT
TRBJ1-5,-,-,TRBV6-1,CASNKNGGVSTQHF,TGTGCCAGCAATAAAAACGGAGGGGTCAGCACCCAGCATTTT
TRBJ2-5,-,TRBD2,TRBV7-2,CASSLARGLVGETQYF,TGTGCCAGCAGCTTAGCGCGGGGACTAGTGGGAGAGACCCAGTACTTC
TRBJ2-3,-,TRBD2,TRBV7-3,CASSPGPGLDTDTQYF,TGTGCCAGCAGCCCAGGACCGGGACTAGACACAGATACGCAGTATTTT
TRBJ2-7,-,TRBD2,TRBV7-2,CASSVSGGHYYEQYF,TGTGCCAGCAGCGTTAGCGGGGGCCACTACTACGAGCAGTACTTC
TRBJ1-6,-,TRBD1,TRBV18,CASSPATGRNSYNSPLHF,TGTGCCAGCTCACCGGCGACAGGGCGGAACTCCTATAATTCACCCCTCCACTTT
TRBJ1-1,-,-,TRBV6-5,CASSYRQEAFF,TGTGCCAGCAGTTACCGCCAGGAAGCTTTCTTT
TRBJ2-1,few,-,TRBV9,CASSDPGAQFF,TGTGCCAGCAGCGACCCCGGTGCGCAGTTCTTC
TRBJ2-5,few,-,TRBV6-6,CASSYGLAQYF,TGTGCCAGCAGTTACGGTCTAGCCCAGTACTTC
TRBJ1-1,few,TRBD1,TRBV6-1,CASSEGQGFTEAFF,TGTGCCAGCAGTGAGGGACAGGGTTTCACTGAAGCTTTCTTT
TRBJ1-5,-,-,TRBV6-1,CASSEASGSNQPQHF,TGTGCCAGCAGTGAAGCATCAGGGAGCAATCAGCCCCAGCATTTT
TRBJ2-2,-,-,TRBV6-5,CASSQGNTGELFF,TGTGCCAGCAGCCAGGGGAACACCGGGGAGCTGTTTTTT
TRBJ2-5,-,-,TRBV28,CASRTRETQYF,TGTGCCAGCAGAACGCGGGAGACCCAGTACTTC
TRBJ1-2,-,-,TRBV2,CASGYKQIYGYTF,TGTGCCAGCGGGTATAAACAGATCTATGGCTACACCTTC
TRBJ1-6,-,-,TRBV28,CASNTGYSGSPLHF,TGTGCCAGCAATACAGGGTATTCCGGTTCACCCCTCCACTTT
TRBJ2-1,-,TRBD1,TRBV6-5,CASSIGTGGEQFF,TGTGCCAGCAGCATAGGGACAGGTGGGGAGCAGTTCTTC
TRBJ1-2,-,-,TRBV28,CASVTGTLNYGYTF,TGTGCCAGCGTGACCGGGACACTTAACTATGGCTACACCTTC
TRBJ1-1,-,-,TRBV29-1,CSVSAGSMNTEAFF,TGCAGCGTGTCTGCAGGTTCCATGAACACTGAAGCTTTCTTT
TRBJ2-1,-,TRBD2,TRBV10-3,CAISESGLAGASYNEQFF,TGTGCCATCAGTGAGTCAGGACTAGCGGGAGCCTCCTACAATGAGCAGTTCTTC
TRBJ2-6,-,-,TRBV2,CASTPQGSGANVLTF,TGTGCCAGCACTCCCCAGGGGTCTGGGGCCAACGTCCTGACTTTC
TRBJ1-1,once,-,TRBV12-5,CASGFPRGGGNTEAFF,TGTGCTAGTGGTTTCCCGCGGGGCGGGGGGAACACTGAAGCTTTCTTT
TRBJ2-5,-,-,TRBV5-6,CASSQRVDQETQYF,TGTGCCAGCAGCCAGAGGGTCGACCAAGAGACCCAGTACTTC
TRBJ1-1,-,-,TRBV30,CAWSVGGPTEAFF,TGTGCCTGGAGTGTGGGGGGGCCCACTGAAGCTTTCTTT
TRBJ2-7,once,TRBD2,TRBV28,CASRLLSGRSYEQYF,TGTGCCAGCAGACTACTAAGCGGGAGGTCCTACGAGCAGTACTTC
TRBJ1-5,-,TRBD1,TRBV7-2,CASSFEGANNQPQHF,TGTGCCAGCAGCTTCGAGGGGGCGAATAATCAGCCCCAGCATTTT
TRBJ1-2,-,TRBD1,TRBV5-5,CASSFQGAKGYTF,TGTGCCAGCAGCTTCCAGGGGGCTAAGGGCTACACCTTC
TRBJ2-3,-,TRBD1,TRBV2,CASSDGQAQTDTQYF,TGTGCCAGCAGCGACGGACAGGCACAAACAGATACGCAGTATTTT
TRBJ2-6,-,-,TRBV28,CASSLLGQGKISGANVLTF,TGTGCCAGCAGTTTATTAGGTCAGGGCAAGATCTCTGGGGCCAACGTCCTGACTTTC
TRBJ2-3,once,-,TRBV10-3,CAISERERVSTDTQYF,TGTGCCATCAGTGAAAGAGAGCGGGTTAGCACAGATACGCAGTATTTT
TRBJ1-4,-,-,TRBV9,CASSVQGVANEKLFF,TGTGCCAGCAGCGTTCAGGGTGTGGCTAATGAAAAACTGTTTTTT
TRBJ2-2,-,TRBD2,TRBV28,CASRWLAGSSGELFF,TGTGCCAGTAGATGGCTAGCGGGATCCTCCGGGGAGCTGTTTTTT
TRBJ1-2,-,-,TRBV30,CAWSSAGTLYGYTF,TGTGCCTGGAGTTCCGCCGGGACACTCTATGGCTACACCTTC
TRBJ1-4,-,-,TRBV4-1,CASSQFVVSGGINEKLFF,TGCGCCAGCAGCCAATTTGTCGTGTCCGGGGGGATTAATGAAAAACTGTTTTTT